This TCR beta chain derives from a study of spatial heterogeneity in lung cancer. TCRdb called the 5' RACE reads again in MiXCR, with one record for every CDR3 protein. The table has some 96,000 distinct CDR3 sequences, about 4.6% seen once. This clonotype was detected a few times. Its antigen is unidentified. Specified time point: sample taken at primary tumor resection. Study-level findings and limits: Tumor mutation counts were tracked by expanded intratumoral alpha and beta TCR counts.

This CDR3 spans 11 amino acids. Germline-derived CDR1 and CDR2 are SQVTM and ANQGSEA. After removal of 6 bases from V and 7 bases from J, the junction contained 3 bases not matched to a gene. The clonotype originates from a male donor with early-stage non-small cell lung cancer. The source was lung tumor tissue, collected at surgery. The chain uses TRBV29-1 and TRBJ2-7; TRBD1 matches 10 bases. The CDR3 spells CSVDRGGEQYF. The CDR3 bases are TGCAGCGTGGACAGGGGGGGAGAGCAGTACTTC.